The clone carrying this T cell receptor (beta chain) was recorded once. The data stem from a study of blood T cell repertoires in COVID-19. Across the whole study: Samples came from the United States, Italy and Spain, spanning acute and convalescent COVID-19. In each case, the material was cDNA or gDNA derived from T cells, B-cell-depleted T cells, or PBMCs.

The CDR3 has 13 amino acids. V was trimmed by 2 bases and J by 6 bases, leaving 7 bases between them. The germline CDR1 and CDR2 sequences are KGHSH and LQKENI. Authors' analysis steps: By means of reference gene primer amplification, nucleated cell counts were estimated. Produced via immunoSEQ multiplex PCR; TCRdb's table is partial and in-frame only. For V, J and clone size, that table is used; D and trimming come from the DNA. This repertoire shows around 110,000 clones, around 80% found once; its top ten account for 16%. Sequencing used peripheral blood. The sequence came from a man aged 55 to 69 with active or convalescent COVID-19. V is TRBV18 and J is TRBJ2-2; a weak D match, TRBD2 (6 bases). CDR3 sequence (DNA): TGTGCCAGCTCACCAGCGGGGTCCGGGGAGCTGTTTTTT. This sequence encodes CASSPAGSGELFF.